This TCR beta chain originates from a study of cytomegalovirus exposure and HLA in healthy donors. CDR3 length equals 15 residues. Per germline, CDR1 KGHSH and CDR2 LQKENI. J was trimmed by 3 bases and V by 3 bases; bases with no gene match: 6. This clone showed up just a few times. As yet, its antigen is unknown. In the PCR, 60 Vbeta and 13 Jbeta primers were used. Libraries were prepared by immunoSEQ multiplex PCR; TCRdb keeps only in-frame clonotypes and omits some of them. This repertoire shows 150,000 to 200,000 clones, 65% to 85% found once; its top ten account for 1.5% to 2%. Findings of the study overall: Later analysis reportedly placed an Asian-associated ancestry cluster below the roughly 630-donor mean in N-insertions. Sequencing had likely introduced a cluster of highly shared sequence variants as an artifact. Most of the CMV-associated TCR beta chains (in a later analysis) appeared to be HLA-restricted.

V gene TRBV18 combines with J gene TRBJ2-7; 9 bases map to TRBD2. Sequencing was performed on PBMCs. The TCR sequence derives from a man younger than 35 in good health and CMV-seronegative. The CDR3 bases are TGTGCCAGCTCACCTTTAGCGGGAGTACTCTACGAGCAGTACTTC. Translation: CASSPLAGVLYEQYF.